The following is a TCR beta chain sequence with its context. What it recognizes is unknown. The use of a sample-barcoded 5' primer and a J-beta primer mix characterized a second PCR of 7 to 11 cycles. One entry per CDR3 protein results from TCRdb running MiXCR on the 5' RACE reads. The data show 1 million or so distinct CDR3 sequences, under 45% seen once. At least 5.5 micrograms of total RNA were extracted per sample. This entry is derived from a study of blood T cells in healthy people across ages. Study-wide context: Template-switching capture recovered about one barcoded beta molecule per two T cells.

Overall study results and limits: Across samples, TCR beta diversity tracked strongly with naive T cell percentage. Underestimates were what the diversity estimates from one million T cells were considered to be.

The TCR sequence derives from a woman aged 55-70 years in good health. Input material: blood.

This chain's CDR3 is CASSDGGVSSPLHF. The CDR3 bases are TGTGCCAGCAGTGACGGGGGCGTTAGTTCACCCCTCCACTTT. The chain employs TRBV25-1 and TRBJ1-6, with D maybe TRBD1 (6 bases). This CDR3 spans 14 amino acids. With 3 bases removed from V and 9 bases from J, the gap between germline ends came to 12 bases. The V gene's germline CDR1 is MGHDK and CDR2 SYGVNS. The full variable domain, its missing parts supplied by reference TRBV25-1 and TRBJ1-6, is EADIYQTPRYLVIGTGKKITLECSQTMGHDKMYWYQQDPGMELHLIHYSYGVNSTEKGDLSSESTVSRIRTEHFPLTLESARPSHTSQYLCASSDGGVSSPLHFGNGTRLTVT.